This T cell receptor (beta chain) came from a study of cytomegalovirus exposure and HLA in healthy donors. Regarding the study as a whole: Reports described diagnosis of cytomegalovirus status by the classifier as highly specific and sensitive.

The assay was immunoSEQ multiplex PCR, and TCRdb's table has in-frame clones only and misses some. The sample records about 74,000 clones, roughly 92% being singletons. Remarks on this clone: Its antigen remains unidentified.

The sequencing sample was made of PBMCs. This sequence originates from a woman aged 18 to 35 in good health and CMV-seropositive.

CDR3 protein: CASSLFLLHNEQFF. The CDR3 DNA reads as TGTGCCAGCAGTTTGTTCCTTCTCCACAATGAGCAGTTCTTC. V is TRBV27 and J is TRBJ2-1; D is unclear. Germline CDR1 is MNHEY and CDR2 is SMNVEV (reference sequence). CDR3 length: 14 amino acids. The ends were cut back, 3 bases at V and 5 bases at J, with 11 bases in the middle.